This TCR beta chain was sequenced in a study of T cell changes during pregnancy in multiple sclerosis. Per the germline V gene, CDR1 is KGHSH and CDR2 is LQKENI. The CDR3 covers 22 residues. J lost 5 bases, V lost 1 base, and 16 bases had no gene match. Here immunoSEQ multiplex PCR was the method, and the copy in TCRdb shows in-frame clones only, minus some. This table has about 68,000 clones, approximately 90% appearing once. The rearrangement links TRBV18 to TRBJ2-2; 16 positions match TRBD2. This TCR came from a female donor with multiple sclerosis, enrolled in a pregnancy study. The sequenced sample was peripheral blood, obtained in the third trimester of pregnancy. CDR3 amino acids: CASSPRTFGTSGGAVQTGELFF. CDR3 bases: TGTGCCAGCTCACCACGAACCTTCGGGACTAGCGGGGGGGCAGTCCAAACCGGGGAGCTGTTTTTT.